There are a few counts of the clone carrying this T cell receptor beta chain. Its antigen is not identified. The data derive from a study of beta chain features in type 1 diabetes. Whole-study findings and limits: At VDJ recombination sites, type 1 diabetes patients had fewer insertions and more deleted nucleotides.

Trimming left V 3 bases short and J 1 base short, with 6 bases between. Germline loops: CDR1 MDHEN, CDR2 SYDVKM. This CDR3 spans 13 amino acids. Expressed TCRB transcripts were sequenced, since all the RNA that had been isolated was reverse transcribed. TCRdb's table, derived via immunoSEQ multiplex PCR, lists solely in-frame clones and lacks some. The profile shows hundreds of thousands of clones, less than 10% of them singletons. Sequencing used central memory CD4+ T cells from blood. The TCR comes from a woman younger than 35 in good health. The chain links TRBV28 to TRBJ1-2; D gene ambiguous. This CDR3 is CASSLDYNYGYTF. The CDR3 nucleotides read TGTGCCAGCAGTTTGGATTATAACTATGGCTACACCTTC.